One sample yielded the 26 T cell receptor beta chains listed below, sequenced in a study of T cell responses to AZD1222 COVID-19 vaccine. Some clones are missing from TCRdb's copy, which holds only in-frame ones; the method was immunoSEQ multiplex PCR. The sample holds fewer than 90,000 clones; 88% are singletons and the top ten take roughly 7.2%. Sequenced material: peripheral blood, taken 28 days after the second AZD1222 dose. The receptors shown here come from an adult who received the AZD1222 COVID-19 vaccine.

The V and J genes are TRBV27 and TRBJ2-7; weak D call: TRBD1 (6 bases). Germline V lookup: CDR1 MNHEY, CDR2 SMNVEV (reference sequence). Between the trimmed V and J ends, which lost 3 bases and 3 bases, there was a span of 15 bases. This CDR3 is 15 amino acids long. This CDR3 is CASSLPGQTLYEQYF. CDR3 coding DNA: TGTGCCAGCAGTTTGCCCGGACAGACCCTCTACGAGCAGTACTTC.

The chain is built from TRBV7-9 and TRBJ2-1, with 7 bases that match TRBD2. The V and J ends lost 5 bases and 2 bases, in that order; junction bases with no gene match: 9. Germline loops: CDR1 SEHNR, CDR2 FQNEAQ (reference sequence). The CDR3 has 16 amino acids. The CDR3 loop is CASSRLLAATYNEQFF. The CDR3 DNA reads TGTGCCAGCAGCCGACTCCTAGCGGCTACCTACAATGAGCAGTTCTTC. Full variable domain (remainder filled in from reference TRBV7-9 and TRBJ2-1): DTGVSQNPRHKITKRGQNVTFRCDPISEHNRLYWYRQTLGQGPEFLTYFQNEAQLEKSRLLSDRFSAERPKGSFSTLEIQRTEQGDSAMYLCASSRLLAATYNEQFFGPGTRLTVL.

The J gene is TRBJ2-7, the V gene TRBV18, with TRBD2 matching over 8 bases. V shed 0 bases, J shed 5 bases, and the junction held 6 bases outside the gene matches. Germline assignment: CDR1 KGHSH and CDR2 LQKENI. The CDR3 runs to 15 residues. As DNA, the CDR3 is TGTGCCAGCTCACCACCGGGCGCGGGAGGCCACGAGCAGTACTTC. This gives the protein CASSPPGAGGHEQYF.

The chain couples TRBV5-1 to TRBJ2-7, with 8 bases lining up with TRBD1. Germline assignment: CDR1 SGHRS and CDR2 YFSETQ. This CDR3 is built from 17 residues. J gave up 0 bases and V 1 base, and 9 bases lay outside the gene matches. The DNA for the CDR3 is TGCGCCAGCAGCTTGAACGGACAGGGAGTTGTCTCCTACGAGCAGTACTTC. It is translated as CASSLNGQGVVSYEQYF.

The chain recombines TRBV5-3 with TRBJ2-3, with 9 bases that match TRBD1. TRBV5-3 is an ORF, and what it does is uncertain. V gave up 1 base and J gave up 1 base; unmatched junction bases: 1. This CDR3 is 15 amino acids long. CDR3 residues: CARSLRQGGTDTQYF. The CDR3 region has the DNA TGTGCCAGAAGCTTGAGACAGGGGGGCACAGATACGCAGTATTTT.

The chain joins TRBV11-2 to TRBJ2-7; D uncertain. The CDR3 length is 13 residues. V was trimmed by 0 bases and J by 5 bases, leaving 8 bases between them. Germline values: CDR1 SGHAT, CDR2 FQNNGV. CDR3 protein: CASSLDRQDEQYF. DNA for the CDR3: TGTGCCAGCAGCTTAGATCGACAAGACGAGCAGTACTTC.

The chain employs TRBV24-1 and TRBJ1-6; 7 nucleotides align to TRBD1. The CDR3 consists of 14 residues. Germline assignment: CDR1 KGHDR and CDR2 SFDVKD. V shed 9 bases, J shed 5 bases, and the junction held 6 bases outside the gene matches. CDR3 in DNA: TGTGCCACCCCCGGGACAGAACATAATTCACCCCTCCACTTT. This translates into CATPGTEHNSPLHF.

The sample holds a few counts of this clone. V gene TRBV6-1 combines with J gene TRBJ2-1; D gene ambiguous. Trimming pared 0 bases from V and 5 bases from J, leaving 5 bases between. The CDR3 has 13 residues. Germline V lookup: CDR1 MNHNS, CDR2 SASEGT. CDR3 loop: CASSEATNNEQFF. CDR3 bases: TGTGCCAGCAGTGAAGCGACAAACAATGAGCAGTTCTTC.

V usage is TRBV28 and J usage is TRBJ2-2; D is perhaps TRBD2 (5 bases). Trimming shortened V by 2 bases and J by 2 bases, and 12 bases separated the two germline ends. This CDR3 has 16 amino acids. Germline lookup yields CDR1 MDHEN and CDR2 SYDVKM. The CDR3 DNA reads as TGTGCCAGCAGTTTAGAGCCTCGGGGAAACACCGGGGAGCTGTTTTTT. Its protein is CASSLEPRGNTGELFF.

The gene calls are TRBV18 and TRBJ2-2; D remains ambiguous. The CDR3 runs 15 residues. Germline assignment: CDR1 KGHSH and CDR2 LQKENI. V was clipped by 2 bases and J by 0 bases, with 7 bases between them. Here the CDR3 reads CASSPGLANTGELFF. The DNA of the CDR3 is TGTGCCAGCTCACCAGGCCTAGCGAACACCGGGGAGCTGTTTTTT. The whole variable domain, filled in from reference TRBV18 and TRBJ2-2, reads NAGVMQNPRHLVRRRGQEARLRCSPMKGHSHVYWYRQLPEEGLKFMVYLQKENIIDESGMPKERFSAEFPKEGPSILRIQQVVRGDSAAYFCASSPGLANTGELFFGEGSRLTVL.

Written as DNA, the CDR3 is TGTGCCAGCAGTGACTACTCAATGGGGGGCACTGAAGCTTTCTTT. This codes for CASSDYSMGGTEAFF. J is TRBJ1-1 and V is TRBV6-4; a weak D match, TRBD1 (5 bases). This CDR3 has 15 residues. Trimming pared 1 base from V and 4 bases from J, leaving 13 bases between. From germline, CDR1 is MRHNA and CDR2 SNTAGT.

This sequence joins TRBV11-2 and TRBJ1-4; perhaps TRBD1 as D (6 bases). The CDR3 has 15 residues. The V gene's germline CDR1 is SGHAT and CDR2 FQNNGV. Trimming removed 4 bases from V and 3 bases from J, with 12 bases in between. The CDR3 protein is CASSSRQVPNEKLFF. In DNA form, the CDR3 reads TGTGCCAGCAGCTCAAGACAGGTCCCTAATGAAAAACTGTTTTTT.

This chain joins TRBV7-9 and TRBJ1-5, with a weak D call TRBD1 (5 bases). V was cut by 3 bases and J by 6 bases, with 15 bases left in between. The CDR3 contains 15 residues. From germline, CDR1 is SEHNR and CDR2 FQNEAQ (reference sequence). CDR3 protein: CASSFGDGVSQPQHF. CDR3 nucleotide sequence: TGTGCCAGCAGCTTCGGGGACGGGGTATCTCAGCCCCAGCATTTT.

This rearrangement joins TRBV20-1 to TRBJ2-1, with D perhaps matching TRBD2 (6 bases). CDR3 length: 14 residues. V was trimmed by 3 bases and J by 4 bases, leaving 13 bases between them. Germline CDR1 reads DFQATT; CDR2 reads SNEGSKA (reference sequence). The CDR3, as DNA: TGCAGTGCTAGTGACGGGAGAGGTTACAATGAGCAGTTCTTC. Its translation is CSASDGRGYNEQFF.

The chain is built from TRBV6-2 or TRBV6-3 and TRBJ1-2; 9 nucleotides match TRBD1. V was clipped by 2 bases and J by 0 bases; unmatched bases: 7. There are 17 residues in the CDR3. CDR1 MNHEY and CDR2 SVGEGT come from the germline V gene. CDR3 region: CASSYRPGQGSNYGYTF. The CDR3 DNA reads as TGTGCCAGCAGTTACCGACCGGGACAGGGCTCTAACTATGGCTACACCTTC.

The chain joins TRBV3-1 (or the pseudogene TRBV3-2) to TRBJ2-7, with D unresolved. Trimming took off 5 bases at V and 3 bases at J, with 11 bases between the two ends. The CDR3 sequence is 13 residues long. Per germline, CDR1 LGHDT and CDR2 YNNKEL (reference sequence). CDR3 DNA: TGTGCCAGCAGCTATCCGGGTGTCTACGAGCAGTACTTC. Translation gives CASSYPGVYEQYF.

The chain employs TRBV7-9 and TRBJ1-5, with unresolved D. Trimming cost V 1 base and J 6 bases, with 10 bases left between them. CDR1 and CDR2 (germline): SEHNR, FQNEAQ (reference sequence). This CDR3 comprises 14 residues. The CDR3 reads CASSLESRAQPQHF. The CDR3 DNA is TGTGCCAGCAGCTTAGAGAGTCGCGCTCAGCCCCAGCATTTT.

The J gene is TRBJ2-7, the V gene TRBV4-3, with D perhaps TRBD1 (6 bases). CDR1 and CDR2 from the germline V gene are LGHNA and YSLEER. CDR3 length equals 12 residues. V lost 6 bases and J 5 bases, leaving 11 bases between the germline ends. CDR3 sequence reads: CASSNDRHEQYF. CDR3 bases: TGCGCCAGCAGTAATGACAGGCACGAGCAGTACTTC.

V is TRBV10-2 and J is TRBJ2-5; D is ambiguous. The CDR3 runs 12 residues. Trimming cost V 8 bases and J 4 bases, with 11 bases left between them. CDR1 and CDR2 from the germline V gene are WSHSY and SAAADI. CDR3 amino acids: CASSTGRETQYF. CDR3 coding DNA: TGCGCCAGCTCAACGGGCAGAGAGACCCAGTACTTC.

This chain connects TRBV18 to TRBJ2-7, with a weak D call TRBD1 (5 bases). Germline CDR1 is KGHSH and CDR2 is LQKENI. CDR3 length: 14 amino acids. V was trimmed by 3 bases and J by 2 bases, leaving 11 bases between them. The CDR3 region has the DNA TGTGCCAGCTCACCGGCGGCAGGGCCCTACGAGCAGTACTTC. Its translation is CASSPAAGPYEQYF.

This chain connects TRBV18 to TRBJ2-5, with 9 positions matching TRBD1. The CDR3 totals 15 residues. Germline-derived CDR1 and CDR2 are KGHSH and LQKENI. Germline trimming cut 2 bases from V and 4 bases from J; bases unmatched to any gene: 5. The CDR3 DNA reads TGTGCCAGCTCACCAAGGACGGGACAGGGAGAGACCCAGTACTTC. This codes for CASSPRTGQGETQYF.

J is TRBJ2-7 and V is TRBV28; D gene ambiguous. This CDR3 is built from 12 residues. Germline assignment: CDR1 MDHEN and CDR2 SYDVKM. V was shortened by 4 bases and J by 2 bases, with 6 bases between the two germline ends. This chain's CDR3 is CASSSPTYEQYF. The DNA for the CDR3 is TGTGCCAGCAGTTCCCCGACCTACGAGCAGTACTTC. Full variable domain (outside the CDR3, taken from reference TRBV28 and TRBJ2-7): DVKVTQSSRYLVKRTGEKVFLECVQDMDHENMFWYRQDPGLGLRLIYFSYDVKMKEKGDIPEGYSVSREKKERFSLILESASTNQTSMYLCASSSPTYEQYFGPGTRLTVT.

CDR3 nucleotide sequence: TGTGCCAGTGCGTCGGGCAGCTACGAGCAGTACTTC. Protein sequence: CASASGSYEQYF. The chain couples TRBV27 to TRBJ2-7; unclear D gene. The germline CDR1 and CDR2 sequences are MNHEY and SMNVEV (reference sequence). Trimming took off 9 bases at V and 3 bases at J, with 12 bases between the two ends. This CDR3 is built from 12 residues.

The chain combines TRBV7-6 with TRBJ2-7; TRBD1 is a possible D gene (5 bases). V was pared by 4 bases and J by 3 bases, with 7 bases between. Per germline, CDR1 SGHVS and CDR2 FNYEAQ. There are 12 residues in the CDR3. The CDR3 protein is CASSSRDYEQYF. The CDR3 region has the DNA TGTGCCAGCAGCTCCAGGGACTACGAGCAGTACTTC.

CDR3 in DNA: TGTGCCACCAGTGAATCCGGGTCGGGGGACGAGCAGTACTTC. It specifies CATSESGSGDEQYF. V gene TRBV24-1 combines with J gene TRBJ2-7; tentatively, D is TRBD2 (6 bases). The V gene's germline CDR1 is KGHDR and CDR2 SFDVKD. V gave up 4 bases and J gave up 5 bases, with 14 bases separating them. The CDR3 spans 14 residues.

The chain links TRBV7-2 to TRBJ1-1; D possibly corresponds to TRBD1 (6 bases). The V gene lost 5 bases and the J gene lost 3 bases, with 10 bases spanning the gap. The germline V gene encodes CDR1 SGHTA and CDR2 FQGNSA. The CDR3 sequence is 13 residues long. The CDR3 sequence: CASSSQGYTEAFF. For the CDR3, the DNA is TGTGCCAGCAGCAGCCAGGGGTACACTGAAGCTTTCTTT. The whole variable domain, remainder taken from reference TRBV7-2 and TRBJ1-1, is GAGVSQSPSNKVTEKGKDVELRCDPISGHTALYWYRQSLGQGLEFLIYFQGNSAPDKSGLPSDRFSAERTGGSVSTLTIQRTQQEDSAVYLCASSSQGYTEAFFGQGTRLTVV.